What follows describes a single T cell receptor beta chain. The clone's antigen remains unknown. One base away there is no much larger clone; base qualities are not given. This entry comes from a study of vaccination and CD4 T cells after COVID-19 (dated 2022 in TCRdb). About the investigation overall: The convalescent cohort included six males and four females, with two Hispanic individuals, seven Caucasians, two Asians and one multiracial person. Each participant got two doses of either the Pfizer-BioNTech BNT162b2 vaccine (n=8) or the Moderna mRNA-1273 vaccine (n=2). Post-COVID blood samples from convalescent patients were collected a median of roughly 100 days after diagnosis, with a range of roughly 30 to 161 days. Post-vaccine blood samples were taken a median of roughly 72 days after the second vaccine dose, with a range of about 13 to 250 days. Overlapping spike peptide pools from SARS-CoV-2 and from the common cold coronaviruses HCoV-NL63, HCoV-OC43 and HCoV-229E were used as culture stimuli. Control cultures used a CEFX viral epitope pool as positive control, an HIV-1 Nef peptide pool as negative control, or no peptide. In around nine COVID-19 convalescent patients and a few infection-naive healthy vaccine recipients, the spike-specific CD4+ TCR repertoire before mRNA vaccination was compared with the repertoire after mRNA vaccination. What the authors observed across the whole study: The median count of SARS-CoV-2-reactive clonotypes went up from around 21 after infection to approximately 40 after vaccination, although the change was not significant. In convalescent patients, a median about 84% of post-vaccine SARS-CoV-2-reactive clones were detected only after vaccination, and vaccine-specific priming was suggested by this finding. The study included relatively few convalescent patients and did not analyze early timepoints after natural infection. Nearly all vaccine-specific clones in convalescent patients (304 of 307) were mono-reactive for SARS-CoV-2 spike rather than cross-reactive with common cold coronaviruses.

The library was made by PCR. DNA from cultured CD4+ T cells was subjected to TCR sequencing with the Oncomine TCR Beta short-read assay at the Johns Hopkins FTIC core. Genomic DNA was extracted from the cultured CD4+ T cells with the QIAamp micro DNA kit. The Oncomine TCR Beta libraries from cultured CD4+ T cells were pooled using unique dual indexes and then sequenced on an Illumina iSeq 100. As for how the authors treated the data: Non-productive sequences were removed, and CDR3s that did not start with C, did not end with F or W, or were shorter than 7 amino acids were discarded. Antigen-specific clonotypes were identified using the MANAFEST web application through comparison of peptide-stimulated wells with reference and other culture wells. For a clone to be called positive, the clone needed an FDR below 0.05, an odds ratio above 5, and a productive frequency above 0.1% in at least two of three replicate wells. A clonotype was classed as cross-reactive if the clonotype showed significant expansion both in SARS-CoV-2 spike wells and in at least one common cold coronavirus spike condition. CDR3 homology was assessed with Levenshtein distances (stringdist) and unrooted phylogenetic trees (ape) in R version 3.6.1. TCRdb reworked the public reads: Q25 trimming with fastp, MiXCR clone assembly, productive beta chains retained. Rows are combined by CDR3 protein, so each entry shows the most common genes and DNA. The V and J calls and clone size come from TCRdb's table, not from the authors' own analysis. This sample comprises 9,500 to 11,000 distinct CDR3 sequences, 26% of them detected only once. About 43% of the sample is in the top ten clones.

The sample's treatment or condition, from its label and the paper: approximately 9-day PBMC culture with coronavirus spike peptide pools or control peptides (ViraFEST assay). The study used the ViraFEST assay, which expanded antigen-specific T cells with peptide pools and then identified expanded clonotypes by TCR sequencing. Negative nucleocapsid antibody tests taken both before and after vaccination confirmed that the healthy vaccine recipients had no prior SARS-CoV-2 infection. Each well held 2 million to 2.5 million PBMCs cultured with 9 to 10 ug/ml peptide pools in IMDM containing roughly 4.7% human AB serum and roughly 10 IU/ml IL-2. Half of the culture medium was replaced with fresh IL-2-containing medium on days 3 and 7. Once the cells had been in culture for 9 to 10 days, the EasySep CD4+ T cell isolation kit was used to isolate CD4+ T cells by negative selection. Ficoll-Paque Plus gradient centrifugation was used to isolate PBMCs from whole blood, and the isolated PBMCs were then either used fresh or cryopreserved at -140C. Triplicate wells were generally used for each culture condition.

The CDR3 covers 15 residues, taking in both the cysteine and the phenylalanine. Solely the CDR3 DNA is kept, with 45 bases framed from the first base. CDR1 and CDR2, per the germline V gene, are SGHTA and FQGTGA. V gives up 5 bases and J gives up 3 bases, and the segment between their germline ends measures 14 bases. This sample comprised CD4+ T cells from blood, cultured in vitro, obtained before SARS-CoV-2 vaccination. This TCR came from a human donor who received a COVID-19 vaccine. The chain uses TRBV7-3 and TRBJ2-1, with a weak D call of TRBD1 (7 bases match). The CDR3 has the sequence CASSIPGGGYNEQFF. DNA sequence: TGTGCCAGCAGCATTCCAGGGGGAGGCTACAATGAGCAGTTCTTC. With the rest looked up from the reference TRBV7-3 and TRBJ2-1 genes rather than sequenced, the full variable domain is GAGVSQTPSNKVTEKGKYVELRCDPISGHTALYWYRQSLGQGPEFLIYFQGTGAADDSGLPNDRFFAVRPEGSVSTLKIQRTERGDSAVYLCASSIPGGGYNEQFFGPGTRLTVL.